The 32 T cell receptor beta chains below were found in one sample sequenced in a study of blood T cell repertoires in COVID-19. Sequencing was performed with immunoSEQ multiplex PCR; in TCRdb, only in-frame clones are kept and a portion is missing. The repertoire consists of some 76,000 clones, with about 82% occurring once and the leading ten covering under 20%. Specimen: peripheral blood. These receptors all stem from a woman in her fifties or sixties with acute or convalescent COVID-19.

Concerning this clone: Other DNA variants within this sample encode the same CDR3. The V and J genes are TRBV30 and TRBJ1-3, with D perhaps TRBD1 (6 bases). Germline-derived CDR1 and CDR2 are GTSNPN and SVGIG (reference sequence). The V gene lost 0 bases and the J gene lost 2 bases, with 8 bases spanning the gap. The CDR3 has 14 residues. In nucleotides, the CDR3 is TGTGCCTGGAGTGTGGGGGCGGCTGGAAACACCATATATTTT. Translation gives CAWSVGAAGNTIYF.

The genes are TRBV3-1 (or the pseudogene TRBV3-2) and TRBJ2-2, with D maybe TRBD1 (6 bases). This CDR3 is built from 12 residues. The germline CDR1 and CDR2 sequences are LGHDT and YNNKEL (reference sequence). V lost 4 bases and J lost 7, with 7 bases in between. As DNA, the CDR3 is TGTGCCAGCAGCCTAGGGGGCGGGGAGCTGTTTTTT. Its protein product is CASSLGGGELFF.

This chain's CDR3 is CASSPRQGDEQFF. The CDR3 nucleotides read TGCGCCAGCAGCCCACGACAGGGGGATGAGCAGTTCTTC. J is TRBJ2-1 and V is TRBV5-1; TRBD1 agrees at 9 bases. There are 13 residues in the CDR3. Trimming at V came to 4 bases and at J to 8 bases, leaving 4 bases not matched to a gene. Germline loops: CDR1 SGHRS, CDR2 YFSETQ.

Only one count was recorded for this clone. The chain carries TRBV14 and TRBJ2-7, with TRBD1 matching over 10 bases. The CDR3 spans 15 residues. Germline loops: CDR1 SGHDN, CDR2 FVKESK. With 5 bases clipped from V and 4 bases from J, the junction kept 8 bases outside the gene matches. CDR3 DNA: TGTGCCAGCAGCACAGCCGGGACAGGGGCTTACGAGCAGTACGTC. Translation: CASSTAGTGAYEQYV.

The rearrangement uses TRBV18 and TRBJ2-2; 8 bases map to TRBD1. In germline, CDR1 is KGHSH, CDR2 LQKENI. This CDR3 comprises 14 residues. V lost 6 bases to trimming and J lost 6 bases; unmatched junction nucleotides: 6. In nucleotides, the CDR3 is TGTGCCAGCTCTCCGCAGGGGGCTGCCGGGGAGCTGTTTTTT. Translating gives CASSPQGAAGELFF.

The chain has TRBV29-1 and TRBJ1-1; 8 nucleotides match TRBD1. V was clipped by 4 bases and J by 0 bases; unmatched bases: 4. There are 14 residues in the CDR3. CDR1 and CDR2 from the germline V gene are SQVTM and ANQGSEA. The CDR3 region is CSVVGDRLNTEAFF. The CDR3 DNA is TGCAGCGTTGTGGGGGACAGGTTGAACACTGAAGCTTTCTTT.

This clone showed up just once. The rearrangement links TRBV4-2 to TRBJ1-2; 7 nucleotides align to TRBD1. The CDR3 covers 11 residues. V shed 6 bases, J shed 5 bases, and the junction held 0 bases outside the gene matches. The germline V gene encodes CDR1 LGHNA and CDR2 YNFKEQ. In DNA, the CDR3 is TGTGCCAGCAGGACAGGGTATGGCTACACCTTC. It codes for CASRTGYGYTF.

The chain combines TRBV29-1 with TRBJ2-3, with 8 bases identical to TRBD2. Germline V CDR1 and CDR2: SQVTM, ANQGSEA. The CDR3 has 14 residues. V was pared by 4 bases and J by 3 bases, with 6 bases of the junction left unmatched. CDR3 protein: CSVVEIAGTDTQYF. DNA for the CDR3: TGCAGCGTTGTGGAGATAGCGGGAACAGATACGCAGTATTTT.

CDR3 DNA: TGTGCCAGCAGTCGAGGAATCACCTACGAGCAGTACGTC. As protein: CASSRGITYEQYV. V usage is TRBV5-6 and J usage is TRBJ2-7; D call uncertain. This CDR3 comprises 13 residues. CDR1 is SGHDT, CDR2 YYEEEE, per germline. The germline V and J ends were trimmed by 5 bases and 2 bases, with 11 bases remaining between them.

This clone appeared a few times. The genes are TRBV7-6 and TRBJ2-5; D may be TRBD1 (5 bases). Germline values: CDR1 SGHVS, CDR2 FNYEAQ. There are 14 residues in the CDR3. V was cut by 2 bases and J by 5 bases, with 12 bases left in between. The CDR3 sequence: CASSLLGPGETQYF. The CDR3 DNA follows: TGTGCCAGCAGCTTACTAGGGCCAGGGGAGACCCAGTACTTC.

This clone was recorded only once. The genes are TRBV7-9 and TRBJ1-4; possibly TRBD1 for D (6 bases). The CDR3 totals 14 residues. The germline gives CDR1 SEHNR, CDR2 FQNEAQ (reference sequence). V was shortened by 3 bases and J by 1 base, with 6 bases between the two germline ends. Written as DNA, the CDR3 is TGTGCCAGCAGCTTGACAGGAACTAATGAAAAACTGTTTTTT. Encoded protein: CASSLTGTNEKLFF.

This clone was counted once. The chain links TRBV9 to TRBJ2-3; 8 bases line up with TRBD1. With V trimmed by 4 bases and J by 5 bases, 6 bases remained unmatched. The CDR3 contains 14 residues. Germline V gene lookup returns CDR1 SGDLS and CDR2 YYNGEE. CDR3 nucleotide sequence: TGTGCCAGCAGCCCCCGGACAGGGCAAGATACGCAGTATTTT. It is translated as CASSPRTGQDTQYF.

This chain links TRBV21-1 with TRBJ1-1; the listed D gene, TRBD1, was not tested against the DNA. TRBV21-1 is flagged as a pseudogene. The CDR3 totals 17 residues. The CDR3 loop is CASSKSGVRTLNTEAFF. The CDR3 nucleotides read TGTGCCAGCAGCAAATCAGGTGTCAGGACACTGAACACTGAAGCTTTCTTT.

This sequence joins TRBV28 and TRBJ1-2, with a possible D match to TRBD1 (6 bases). This CDR3 is built from 14 residues. Between the trimmed V and J ends, which lost 4 bases and 4 bases, there was a span of 13 bases. The V gene's germline CDR1 is MDHEN and CDR2 SYDVKM. The CDR3 coding sequence is TGTGCCAGCAGTTCGCGTGGGGGCGGCTATGGCTACACCTTC. It translates to CASSSRGGGYGYTF.

The chain combines TRBV2 with TRBJ2-7, with D unclear. The germline V gene has CDR1 SNHLY and CDR2 FYNNEI. The CDR3 consists of 14 residues. Trimming pared 3 bases from V and 4 bases from J, leaving 13 bases between. The CDR3 spells CASSDWADPYEQYV. CDR3 in DNA: TGTGCCAGCAGTGACTGGGCAGACCCATACGAGCAGTACGTC.

There are many counts of this clone. V and J are TRBV3-1 (or the pseudogene TRBV3-2) and TRBJ1-4; D possibly corresponds to TRBD1 (5 bases). The V gene's germline CDR1 is LGHDT and CDR2 YNNKEL (reference sequence). V shed 1 base and J shed 3 bases, with 9 bases lying between them. CDR3 length: 15 amino acids. This chain's CDR3 is CASSQAQGSNEKLFF. DNA for the CDR3: TGTGCCAGCAGCCAAGCGCAGGGCTCTAATGAAAAACTGTTTTTT.

The chain carries TRBV18 and TRBJ1-2; TRBD1 aligns across 8 bases. The J segment lost 8 bases and the V segment lost 3 bases, leaving 8 bases of the junction unmatched. Per germline, CDR1 KGHSH and CDR2 LQKENI. This CDR3 has 14 amino acids. The chain's CDR3 is CASSPTTGDNGYTF. The CDR3 nucleotides are TGTGCCAGCTCACCTACGACAGGGGATAACGGCTACACCTTC. Looking up the rest from reference TRBV18 and TRBJ1-2 gives the full variable domain: NAGVMQNPRHLVRRRGQEARLRCSPMKGHSHVYWYRQLPEEGLKFMVYLQKENIIDESGMPKERFSAEFPKEGPSILRIQQVVRGDSAAYFCASSPTTGDNGYTFGSGTRLTVV.

This clone was seen only a few times. This chain uses TRBV5-1 with TRBJ2-3; 12 positions agree with TRBD2. This CDR3 spans 14 amino acids. Germline V gene lookup returns CDR1 SGHRS and CDR2 YFSETQ. Losses at the gene ends were 4 bases for V and 6 bases for J; bases not matched to a gene: 3. As DNA, the CDR3 is TGCGCCAGCAGCCTAGCGGGGGGGCAGGATACGCAGTATTTT. The encoded protein is CASSLAGGQDTQYF.

The rearrangement links TRBV25-1 to TRBJ2-3; TRBD1 might be the D (5 bases). CDR1 and CDR2 (germline): MGHDK, SYGVNS. This CDR3 spans 14 amino acids. The V gene lost 1 base and the J gene lost 5 bases, with 10 bases spanning the gap. The chain's CDR3 is CASSESHDRDTQYF. The CDR3 coding sequence is TGTGCCAGCAGTGAATCTCACGACAGAGATACGCAGTATTTT.

The genes are TRBV6-2 or TRBV6-3 and TRBJ2-3; D perhaps matches TRBD2 (5 bases). The CDR3 spans 15 residues. The V end was cut by 4 bases, the J end by 3 bases, with 14 bases between. The germline gives CDR1 MNHEY, CDR2 SVGEGT. The CDR3 DNA is TGTGCCAGCAGTTCTCTAACTAGGGATACAGATACGCAGTATTTT. Translation gives CASSSLTRDTDTQYF.

The genes are TRBV5-1 and TRBJ2-3, with 9 nucleotides matching TRBD1. CDR1 and CDR2 from the germline V gene are SGHRS and YFSETQ. The CDR3 extends over 14 amino acids. Trimming took 6 bases from V and 3 from J; bases not matched to a gene: 5. In DNA form, the CDR3 reads TGCGCCAGCAACCGGGACAGGGCGACAGATACGCAGTATTTT. Translation: CASNRDRATDTQYF.

The CDR3 protein is CASSQAGRVRGAYEQFF. The DNA of the CDR3 is TGTGCCAGCAGCCAAGCGGGTCGGGTCAGGGGTGCATATGAGCAGTTCTTC. V gene TRBV14 combines with J gene TRBJ2-1; a weak D match, TRBD1 (6 bases). CDR3 size: 17 residues. V was pared by 1 base and J by 8 bases, with 21 bases between. CDR1 SGHDN and CDR2 FVKESK come from the germline V gene.

The CDR3 DNA sequence: TGTGCCAGCAGGGCGACAGTGTTCTCAGCTCCTGGGGCCAACGTCCTGACTTTC. Translating it yields CASRATVFSAPGANVLTF. The V gene is TRBV2, the J gene TRBJ2-6; tentatively, D is TRBD1 (5 bases). The length of the CDR3 is 18 residues. The germline V gene has CDR1 SNHLY and CDR2 FYNNEI. V lost 6 bases and J lost 2, with 20 bases in between.

Here the CDR3 DNA reads TGTGCCAGCAGTATCCCTCGACAGGGAACGGGTACTGCCTCTGGAAACACCATATATTTT. Its translation: CASSIPRQGTGTASGNTIYF. The chain couples TRBV27 to TRBJ1-3, with 7 bases lining up with TRBD1. CDR1 and CDR2 (germline): MNHEY, SMNVEV (reference sequence). V gave up 5 bases and J gave up 0 bases; unmatched junction bases: 19. The CDR3 has 20 amino acids.

The rearrangement uses TRBV18 and TRBJ2-3; 8 nucleotides match TRBD1. J was trimmed by 5 bases and V by 3 bases; bases with no gene match: 4. Germline V gene data show CDR1 as KGHSH and CDR2 as LQKENI. The CDR3 length is 14 residues. The CDR3 region is CASSPQGAGDTQYF. In nucleotides, the CDR3 is TGTGCCAGCTCACCTCAGGGGGCGGGAGATACGCAGTATTTT.

The chain is built from TRBV7-6 and TRBJ2-5; no clear D. The CDR3 has 13 residues. V lost 5 bases to trimming and J lost 7 bases, with 14 bases between them. Germline CDR1 and CDR2: SGHVS and FNYEAQ. In DNA form, the CDR3 reads TGTGCCAGCAGCACCCGCAGTGTGGCGACCCAGTACTTC. Residues: CASSTRSVATQYF.

The genes are TRBV4-1 and TRBJ1-1; TRBD1 might be the D (5 bases). CDR3 size: 17 residues. CDR1 MGHRA and CDR2 YSYEKL come from the germline V gene. V lost 1 base to trimming and J lost 0 bases, with 15 bases between them. DNA of the CDR3: TGCGCCAGCAGCCAAGTCGCGGGACGGATCATGAACACTGAAGCTTTCTTT. Amino acid sequence: CASSQVAGRIMNTEAFF.

The chain carries TRBV15 and TRBJ2-4, with 7 positions matching TRBD1. CDR3 length equals 14 residues. Per germline, CDR1 LNHNV and CDR2 YYDKDF (reference sequence). The ends lost 8 bases at V and 2 bases at J; junction bases unmatched: 6. DNA of the CDR3: TGTGCCACCGCCCCACAGGGGACCAAAAACATTCAGTACTTC. It specifies CATAPQGTKNIQYF.

The V and J genes are TRBV20-1 and TRBJ2-7; perhaps TRBD1 as D (6 bases). The CDR3 is made up of 11 amino acids. The germline V and J ends were trimmed by 5 bases and 7 bases, with 12 bases remaining between them. Germline V gene lookup returns CDR1 DFQATT and CDR2 SNEGSKA (reference sequence). CDR3: CSAQDRWEQYF. The CDR3 nucleotides are TGCAGTGCTCAGGACAGATGGGAGCAGTACTTC.

The CDR3, as DNA: TGTGCCAGCATCCCAACTAGCGGGGACGAGACCCAGTACTTC. Translating it yields CASIPTSGDETQYF. This rearrangement joins TRBV21-1 to TRBJ2-5; the table names TRBD2, a call not compared with the DNA. TRBV21-1 is described as a pseudogene. CDR3 length equals 14 residues.

The chain links TRBV27 to TRBJ1-6; no clear D gene. Trimming shortened V by 2 bases and J by 6 bases, and 11 bases separated the two germline ends. This CDR3 has 15 residues. Germline values: CDR1 MNHEY, CDR2 SMNVEV (reference sequence). CDR3 sequence reads: CASSLTATANSPLHF. The CDR3 nucleotides read TGTGCCAGCAGTTTAACGGCAACAGCTAATTCACCCCTCCACTTT.

This sequence joins TRBV7-9 and TRBJ2-1; D perhaps matches TRBD1 (5 bases). The V gene's germline CDR1 is SEHNR and CDR2 FQNEAQ (reference sequence). V gave up 2 bases and J gave up 5 bases, with 10 bases separating them. CDR3 length equals 14 residues. The CDR3 region has the DNA TGTGCCAGCAGCTTAAGGGTGGACAACAATGAGCAGTTCTTC. This sequence encodes CASSLRVDNNEQFF.